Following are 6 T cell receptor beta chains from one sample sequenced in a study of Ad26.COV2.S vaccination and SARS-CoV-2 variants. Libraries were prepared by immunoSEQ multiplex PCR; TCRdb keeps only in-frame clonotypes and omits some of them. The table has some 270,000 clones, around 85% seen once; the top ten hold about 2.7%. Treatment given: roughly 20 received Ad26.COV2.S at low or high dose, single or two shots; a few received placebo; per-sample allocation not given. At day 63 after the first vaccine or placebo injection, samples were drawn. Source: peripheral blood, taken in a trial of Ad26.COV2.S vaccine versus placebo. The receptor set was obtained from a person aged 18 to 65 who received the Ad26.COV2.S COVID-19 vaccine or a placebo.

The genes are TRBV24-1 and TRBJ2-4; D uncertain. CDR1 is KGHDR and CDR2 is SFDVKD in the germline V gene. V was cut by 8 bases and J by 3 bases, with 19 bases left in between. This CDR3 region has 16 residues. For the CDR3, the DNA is TGTGCCACCATCCTCCACTGCGCTGGGGACAAAAACATTCAGTACTTC. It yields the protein CATILHCAGDKNIQYF.

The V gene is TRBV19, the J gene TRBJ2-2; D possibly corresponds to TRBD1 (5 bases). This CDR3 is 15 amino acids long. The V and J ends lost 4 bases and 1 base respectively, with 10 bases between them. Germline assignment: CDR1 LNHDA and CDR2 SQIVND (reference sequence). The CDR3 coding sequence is TGTGCCAGTAGTACCGGCAGGGTGAACACCGGGGAGCTGTTTTTT. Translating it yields CASSTGRVNTGELFF.

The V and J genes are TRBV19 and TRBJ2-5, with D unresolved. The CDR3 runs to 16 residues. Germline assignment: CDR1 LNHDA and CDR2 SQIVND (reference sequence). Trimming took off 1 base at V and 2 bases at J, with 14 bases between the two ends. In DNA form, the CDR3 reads TGTGCCAGTAGTATAGGACTTGGTGTAGGTCAAGAGACCCAGTACTTC. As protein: CASSIGLGVGQETQYF.

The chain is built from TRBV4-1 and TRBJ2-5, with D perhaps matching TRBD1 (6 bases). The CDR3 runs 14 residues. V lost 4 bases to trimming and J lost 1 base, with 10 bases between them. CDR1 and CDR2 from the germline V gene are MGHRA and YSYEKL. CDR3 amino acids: CASSLTGPQETQYF. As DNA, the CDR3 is TGCGCCAGCAGCCTGACAGGACCCCAAGAGACCCAGTACTTC.

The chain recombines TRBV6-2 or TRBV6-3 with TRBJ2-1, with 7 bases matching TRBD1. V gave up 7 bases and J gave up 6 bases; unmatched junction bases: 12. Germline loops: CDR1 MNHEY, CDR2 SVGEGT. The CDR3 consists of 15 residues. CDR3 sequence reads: CASTPTGVLLNEQFF. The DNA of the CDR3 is TGTGCCAGCACCCCAACAGGGGTCCTTCTCAATGAGCAGTTCTTC.

CDR3 DNA: TGCGCCAGCAGCGAATACCGACAGGGGGGTTCGAACACCGGGGAGCTGTTTTTT. Its translation is CASSEYRQGGSNTGELFF. V and J are TRBV4-3 and TRBJ2-2; TRBD1 matches 9 bases. The CDR3 consists of 18 residues. Trimming removed 5 bases from V and 0 bases from J; junction bases left unmatched: 10. Germline CDR1 and CDR2: LGHNA and YSLEER.